These T cell receptor beta chains were read from a single sample in a study of Graves' ophthalmopathy and Graves' hyperthyroidism. Using its own MiXCR run on the multiplex PCR reads, TCRdb lists one record per CDR3 protein. The sample includes some 1.1 million distinct CDR3 sequences, roughly two fifths seen only once; the top ten take more than 9.5%. The sequenced material came from peripheral blood or thyroid tissue (not recorded which). The source of these receptors is an adult man with Graves' hyperthyroidism. CDR3s include the opening cysteine and the closing phenylalanine or tryptophan. Rows may omit the clone size; those that give it use once, few, many or a size class.

14	.	TRBV7-2	CASSFWTSASPLHF
13	many	TRBV2	CARRGQGPETQYF
15	.	TRBV10-3	CAVQQDSSGNTEAFF
15	.	TRBV14	CASSSTGQGGTEAFF
15	many	TRBV6-5	CASSSPRDRASPLHF
12	.	TRBV20-1	CSADPRAVEQYF
13	.	TRBV20-1	CSAPDTLSYEQYF
15	.	TRBV4-1	CASSQAAGGVHEQYF
11	.	TRBV29-1	CSSPNQETQYF
15	.	TRBV7-2	CASNLQGRFQETQYF